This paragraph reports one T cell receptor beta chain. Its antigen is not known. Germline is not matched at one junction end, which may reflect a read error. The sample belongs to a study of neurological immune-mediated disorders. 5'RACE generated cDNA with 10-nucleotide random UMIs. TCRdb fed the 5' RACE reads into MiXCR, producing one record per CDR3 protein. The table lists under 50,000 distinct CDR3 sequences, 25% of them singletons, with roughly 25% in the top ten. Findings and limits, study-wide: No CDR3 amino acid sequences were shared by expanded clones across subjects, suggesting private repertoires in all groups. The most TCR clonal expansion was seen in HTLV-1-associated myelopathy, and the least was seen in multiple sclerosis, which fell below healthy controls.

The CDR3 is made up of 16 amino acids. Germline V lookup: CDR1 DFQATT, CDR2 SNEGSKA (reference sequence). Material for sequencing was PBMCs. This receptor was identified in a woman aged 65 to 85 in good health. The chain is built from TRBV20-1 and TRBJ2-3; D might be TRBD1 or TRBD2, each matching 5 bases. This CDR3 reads CRAKGTSGRYTDTQYF. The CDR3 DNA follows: TGTAGAGCTAAGGGAACTTCGGGACGATACACAGATACGCAGTATTTT.